The rows below give T cell receptor beta chains drawn from one sample of a study of neurological immune-mediated disorders. TCRdb reprocessed the 5' RACE reads with MiXCR, giving one entry per CDR3 protein. The sample lists fewer than 30,000 distinct CDR3 sequences, 5.5% to 8% occurring once. The specimen sequenced was PBMCs. The receptors originated from a woman between 40 and 50 years old in good health. The CDR3 runs from the conserved cysteine through the conserved F or W. The D gene is left open where the match is weak. The size of a clone is reported for some rows only, either as once, few or many, or as a class for expanded clones.

V	D	J	size	DNA	CDR3
TRBV6-1	-	TRBJ2-6	many	TGTGCCAGCAGTGGGAGATCCGGGGACGGGGCCAACGTCCTGACTTTC	CASSGRSGDGANVLTF
TRBV5-1	-	TRBJ2-2	medium-sized	TGCGCCAGCAGCTTGGTGGCGGACCCGAACACCGGGGAGCTGTTTTTT	CASSLVADPNTGELFF
TRBV5-1	TRBD1	TRBJ1-1	many	TGCGCCAGCACGCGGGACAGGGGGGACACTGAAGCTTTCTTT	CASTRDRGDTEAFF
TRBV20-1	TRBD1	TRBJ1-5	many	TGCAGTCTCGGCGAGATACAGGGGGCTCGGAATCAGCCCCAGCATTTT	CSLGEIQGARNQPQHF
TRBV10-2	TRBD2	TRBJ2-3	medium-sized	TGCGCCAGCAGTGAGTGGAGCGGGGGAAACACAGATACGCAGTATTTT	CASSEWSGGNTDTQYF
TRBV29-1	-	TRBJ1-1	-	TGCAGCGTCTTTATAGCTGAAGCTTTCTTT	CSVFIAEAFF
TRBV7-9	TRBD2	TRBJ2-3	many	TGTGCCAGCATGACTAGCGGGATTGATACGCAGTATTTT	CASMTSGIDTQYF
TRBV20-1	-	TRBJ2-5	many	TGCAGTGCCCCCCCGGGACTGAGTGAGACCCAGTACTTC	CSAPPGLSETQYF
TRBV19	TRBD2	TRBJ2-3	many	TGTGCCAGTAGTACCCAGCGGGAGAAGACAGATACGCAGTATTTT	CASSTQREKTDTQYF
TRBV20-1	TRBD2	TRBJ2-1	medium-sized	TGCAGTGCTAGTTGGTTAGCGGGAGCCGATGAGCAGTTCTTC	CSASWLAGADEQFF
TRBV6-2/TRBV6-3	-	TRBJ1-6	many	TGTGCCAGCAGTTACAAGTTCGAGGCCTGGTTATCGAGCTCCTATAATTCACCCCTCCACTTT	CASSYKFEAWLSSSYNSPLHF
TRBV5-1	-	TRBJ1-1	many	TGCGCCAGCAGCCGACGGGTGAACACTGAAGCTTTCTTT	CASSRRVNTEAFF
TRBV15	-	TRBJ2-7	many	TGTGCCACCAGCCCAGGGCAATATATATCCTACGAGCAGTACTTC	CATSPGQYISYEQYF
TRBV12-3/TRBV12-4	TRBD2	TRBJ2-7	many	TGTGCCAGCAGTTTACTTGGACTAGCGGGTGTCACCTACGAGCAGTACTTC	CASSLLGLAGVTYEQYF
TRBV12-3/TRBV12-4	-	TRBJ2-7	many	TGTGCCAGCAGTTTTAGTCTTTACGAGCAGTACTTC	CASSFSLYEQYF
TRBV6-2/TRBV6-3	TRBD1	TRBJ2-3	many	TGTGCCAGCAGCCGGGGACAGGCCGCAGATACGCAGTATTTT	CASSRGQAADTQYF
TRBV20-1	TRBD2	TRBJ2-7	many	TGCAGTGCTACCCCCATCCCCGGGACTAGCGGGAGGGCCCTCCAGCACGAGCAGTACTTC	CSATPIPGTSGRALQHEQYF
TRBV5-1	TRBD2	TRBJ2-3	many	TGCGCCAGCAGATCCGGACTAGCGGGTGACACAGATACGCAGTATTTT	CASRSGLAGDTDTQYF
TRBV5-1	-	TRBJ2-7	many	TGCGCCAGCAGCTTGGGGACAGCCCTCTCCTACGAGCAGTACTTC	CASSLGTALSYEQYF
TRBV20-1	-	TRBJ1-4	many	TGCAGTGCTAGAGACACGGGGGGGAGTGAAAAACTGTTTTTT	CSARDTGGSEKLFF
TRBV20-1	-	TRBJ2-7	many	TGCAGTGCTGGATCCATTCCGGGACGTAACTACGAGCAGTACTTC	CSAGSIPGRNYEQYF
TRBV6-6	-	TRBJ2-1	many	TGTGCCAGCTCCAAGAGGGCCTACAATGAGCAGTTCTTC	CASSKRAYNEQFF
TRBV20-1	-	TRBJ2-7	medium-sized	TGCAGTGCCCATGAAGCTAGCGAGCCCTACGAGCAGTACTTC	CSAHEASEPYEQYF
TRBV10-3	TRBD2	TRBJ2-3	many	TGTGCCATCAGTGAGACCTTAGCGGGACCCACAGATACGCAGTATTTT	CAISETLAGPTDTQYF
TRBV28	-	TRBJ1-1	many	TGTGCCAGCAGTCAAAACAATGGCCTCAACGCTTTCTTT	CASSQNNGLNAFF
TRBV20-1	-	TRBJ2-7	many	TGCAGTGCGTGGAGGGACTACGAGCAGTACTTC	CSAWRDYEQYF
TRBV10-3	-	TRBJ2-7	many	TGTGCCATCAGTGAGGCTCTGTGGGGGGAGCAGTACTTC	CAISEALWGEQYF
TRBV12-3/TRBV12-4	-	TRBJ2-1	many	TGTGCCAGCAGTTTCTTGAGCGCTGAGCAGTTCTTC	CASSFLSAEQFF
TRBV3-1	TRBD2	TRBJ2-7	-	TGTGCCAGCCAAGCTCGGGCGCTAGCGGGCACCTACGAGCAGTACTTC	CASQARALAGTYEQYF
TRBV5-5	-	TRBJ2-4	many	TGTGCCAGCAGCTTTGAAGGAGGTGTCAAAAACATTCAGTACTTC	CASSFEGGVKNIQYF
TRBV5-6	TRBD1	TRBJ2-7	many	TGTGCCAGCAGCCCCGACTTTACCGGGACAGAGTCCTACGAGCAGTACTTC	CASSPDFTGTESYEQYF
TRBV29-1	TRBD1	TRBJ2-2	many	TGCAGCGTACGGGACAGGGGGGATCACGGGGAGCTGTTTTTT	CSVRDRGDHGELFF
TRBV20-1	-	TRBJ2-7	many	TGCAGTGCTAGAGATTCGGTGGGGCCAATCAGCTCCTACGAGCAGTACTTC	CSARDSVGPISSYEQYF
TRBV4-3	-	TRBJ2-1	medium-sized	TGCGCCAGCAGCCTCCGGGGAACTGACAATGAGCAGTTCTTC	CASSLRGTDNEQFF
TRBV29-1	TRBD1	TRBJ2-1	many	TGCAGCGTTGACGGGACAGGGGACGAGAATGAGCAGTTCTTC	CSVDGTGDENEQFF
TRBV7-2	-	TRBJ1-3	many	TGTGCCAGCAGCTCCGACAGAAGGGCTGGAAACACCATATATTTT	CASSSDRRAGNTIYF
TRBV5-1	TRBD1	TRBJ1-1	many	TGCGCCAGCAGCTTCGACAGGGGAAATCCACCCGCAGCTTTCTTT	CASSFDRGNPPAAFF
TRBV5-1	TRBD1	TRBJ2-7	many	TGCGCCAGCTCAGGACAGGGACCAGCCTACGAGCAGTACTTC	CASSGQGPAYEQYF
TRBV20-1	-	TRBJ2-1	-	TGCAGTGCACAAAGCAACCCCGATGAGCAGTTCTTC	CSAQSNPDEQFF
TRBV20-1	-	TRBJ2-1	-	TGCAGTGCCGCCGGCTTGGGGAGGAATGAGCAGTTCTTC	CSAAGLGRNEQFF
TRBV11-2	TRBD2	TRBJ2-1	many	TGTGCCAGCAGCCCACTAACTTTAGCGGGAGGGTCCTACAATGAGCAGTTCTTC	CASSPLTLAGGSYNEQFF
TRBV6-2/TRBV6-3	TRBD1	TRBJ2-7	many	TGTGCCAGCAGAATGGGACAGGGGGCGTACGAGCAGTACTTC	CASRMGQGAYEQYF
TRBV6-5	TRBD1	TRBJ1-1	many	TGTGCCAGCAGCAACGGACAGGGGAATTTGAACACTGAAGCTTTCTTT	CASSNGQGNLNTEAFF
TRBV20-1	-	TRBJ2-3	many	TGCAGTGCTAGGCCGGGGACTAGCACAGATACGCAGTATTTT	CSARPGTSTDTQYF
TRBV15	TRBD1	TRBJ2-7	many	TGTGCCACCTCCCCGGGACAGGGCTTCTACGAGCAGTACTTC	CATSPGQGFYEQYF
TRBV6-4	-	TRBJ2-6	many	TGTGCCAGCAGTGACAGGGCTGGGGCCAACGTCCTGACTTTC	CASSDRAGANVLTF
TRBV15	-	TRBJ1-1	many	TGTGCCACCAGCGGGGTTTGGGGGGCACGGACTGAAGCTTTCTTT	CATSGVWGARTEAFF
TRBV5-5	-	TRBJ1-1	many	TGTGCCAGCAGCTGGACTTTCGGGACGGGGAACACTGAAGCTTTCTTT	CASSWTFGTGNTEAFF
TRBV5-1	-	TRBJ2-3	many	TGCGCCAGCAGCCCCCCGAGGACAGATACGCAGTATTTT	CASSPPRTDTQYF
TRBV5-1	TRBD2	TRBJ2-2	many	TGCGCCAGCAGCTTGGACCTAGCGGCCGCCGGGGAGCTGTTTTTT	CASSLDLAAAGELFF
TRBV7-8	-	TRBJ1-1	many	TGTGCCAGCAGCTTAGACGGGAAGGGCGTCTTTACTGAAGCTTTCTTT	CASSLDGKGVFTEAFF
TRBV7-3	-	TRBJ2-1	many	TGTGCCAGCAGCTTGATTCCGGGATACTCCTACAATGAGCAGTTCTTC	CASSLIPGYSYNEQFF
TRBV19	TRBD2	TRBJ2-1	many	TGTGCCAGTAGTCCCTCCGGACTAGCGGGAGATTATCGCAATGAGCAGTTCTTC	CASSPSGLAGDYRNEQFF
TRBV5-1	TRBD1	TRBJ2-3	medium-sized	TGCGCCAGCAGCTCGGACAGGGGGCTTCCAGATACGCAGTATTTT	CASSSDRGLPDTQYF